The rows below give T cell receptor beta chains drawn from one sample of a study of blood T cell repertoires in COVID-19. Here immunoSEQ multiplex PCR was the method, and the copy in TCRdb shows in-frame clones only, minus some. The sample yields roughly 120,000 clones, roughly nine tenths seen once. Sequencing input: peripheral blood. These TCRs come from a man between 65 and 80 years old who had recovered from COVID-19. The CDR3 runs from the conserved cysteine through the conserved F or W. Each record gives: J gene, clone size, V gene, D gene, CDR3 protein, CDR3 DNA. The D gene is left open where the match is weak. Clone size is shown for a subset of rows, as once, few, many or a class of expanded clone.

j_call: TRBJ2-3; clone_size: .; v_call: TRBV24-1; d_call: .; cdr3_aa: CATSDRGARDTQYF; cdr3_nt: TGTGCCACCAGTGATCGGGGGGCCAGGGATACGCAGTATTTT
j_call: TRBJ2-5; clone_size: .; v_call: TRBV11-2; d_call: TRBD1; cdr3_aa: CASSRRTGQETQYF; cdr3_nt: TGTGCCAGCAGCCGACGGACAGGGCAAGAGACCCAGTACTTC
j_call: TRBJ1-2; clone_size: .; v_call: TRBV5-1; d_call: .; cdr3_aa: CASSSFDSNYGYTF; cdr3_nt: TGCGCCAGCAGCTCGTTCGACAGCAACTATGGCTACACCTTC
j_call: TRBJ2-2; clone_size: .; v_call: TRBV15; d_call: .; cdr3_aa: CATSRDPFRELFF; cdr3_nt: TGTGCCACCAGCAGAGATCCTTTCCGGGAGCTGTTTTTT
j_call: TRBJ1-6; clone_size: .; v_call: TRBV5-1; d_call: TRBD1; cdr3_aa: CASSMTGQGNSPLHF; cdr3_nt: TGCGCCAGCAGCATGACGGGACAGGGTAATTCACCCCTCCACTTT
j_call: TRBJ2-7; clone_size: .; v_call: TRBV27; d_call: .; cdr3_aa: CASSLTLGLYEQYF; cdr3_nt: TGTGCCAGCAGTCTCACCCTGGGACTCTACGAGCAGTACTTC
j_call: TRBJ1-1; clone_size: .; v_call: TRBV5-4; d_call: TRBD1; cdr3_aa: CASSVRDRGSGTEAFF; cdr3_nt: TGTGCCAGCAGCGTCCGGGACAGGGGAAGTGGCACTGAAGCTTTCTTT
j_call: TRBJ1-5; clone_size: .; v_call: TRBV28; d_call: TRBD1; cdr3_aa: CASRSDRGRNQPQHF; cdr3_nt: TGTGCCAGCAGGTCAGACAGGGGGCGGAATCAGCCCCAGCATTTT
j_call: TRBJ1-5; clone_size: once; v_call: TRBV19; d_call: .; cdr3_aa: CASSIRAGDNQPQHF; cdr3_nt: TGTGCCAGTAGTATCAGAGCAGGGGACAATCAGCCCCAGCATTTT
j_call: TRBJ1-1; clone_size: .; v_call: TRBV19; d_call: .; cdr3_aa: CASSIRGNTEAFF; cdr3_nt: TGTGCCAGTAGTATCCGGGGAAACACTGAAGCTTTCTTT
j_call: TRBJ1-4; clone_size: once; v_call: TRBV7-9; d_call: TRBD1; cdr3_aa: CASSLQGAGEKLFF; cdr3_nt: TGTGCCAGCAGCTTGCAGGGGGCGGGAGAAAAACTGTTTTTT
j_call: TRBJ1-1; clone_size: .; v_call: TRBV28; d_call: .; cdr3_aa: CASSAGLGTLNTEAFF; cdr3_nt: TGTGCCAGCAGTGCAGGCCTCGGGACTCTTAACACTGAAGCTTTCTTT
j_call: TRBJ1-1; clone_size: .; v_call: TRBV7-3; d_call: .; cdr3_aa: CASSLGSGGRTEAFF; cdr3_nt: TGTGCCAGCAGCTTAGGGTCCGGGGGTCGGACTGAAGCTTTCTTT
j_call: TRBJ2-5; clone_size: .; v_call: TRBV13; d_call: .; cdr3_aa: CASSLQDGETQYF; cdr3_nt: TGTGCCAGCAGCCTACAGGACGGGGAGACCCAGTACTTC
j_call: TRBJ1-1; clone_size: .; v_call: TRBV2; d_call: .; cdr3_aa: CATSKEGWSEAFF; cdr3_nt: TGTGCCACCTCCAAAGAGGGTTGGAGTGAAGCTTTCTTT
j_call: TRBJ1-4; clone_size: .; v_call: TRBV27; d_call: TRBD1; cdr3_aa: CASSLGQGAREKLFF; cdr3_nt: TGTGCCAGCAGTTTAGGACAGGGGGCAAGGGAAAAACTGTTTTTT
j_call: TRBJ1-1; clone_size: .; v_call: TRBV28; d_call: .; cdr3_aa: CASSEEGTEAFF; cdr3_nt: TGTGCCAGCAGTGAGGAGGGCACTGAAGCTTTCTTT
j_call: TRBJ2-2; clone_size: .; v_call: TRBV7-8; d_call: .; cdr3_aa: CASSLLREWDTGELFF; cdr3_nt: TGTGCCAGCAGCTTACTGAGGGAGTGGGACACCGGGGAGCTGTTTTTT
j_call: TRBJ2-7; clone_size: .; v_call: TRBV5-6; d_call: .; cdr3_aa: CASSLVSYEQYF; cdr3_nt: TGTGCCAGCAGCTTGGTGAGTTACGAGCAGTACTTC
j_call: TRBJ1-3; clone_size: .; v_call: TRBV29-1; d_call: TRBD1; cdr3_aa: CSVWGQLAGNTIYF; cdr3_nt: TGCAGCGTTTGGGGACAGCTAGCTGGAAACACCATATATTTT
j_call: TRBJ1-1; clone_size: .; v_call: TRBV20-1; d_call: .; cdr3_aa: CSASPVAEAFF; cdr3_nt: TGCAGTGCTAGTCCCGTCGCTGAAGCTTTCTTT
j_call: TRBJ2-7; clone_size: .; v_call: TRBV5-4; d_call: .; cdr3_aa: CASSLKLTSGEQYF; cdr3_nt: TGTGCCAGCAGCTTAAAACTAACCTCGGGCGAGCAGTACTTC
j_call: TRBJ2-1; clone_size: .; v_call: TRBV24-1; d_call: TRBD2; cdr3_aa: CATSDASGSSYNEQFF; cdr3_nt: TGTGCCACCAGTGACGCTAGCGGGAGTAGCTACAATGAGCAGTTCTTC
j_call: TRBJ1-4; clone_size: .; v_call: TRBV28; d_call: .; cdr3_aa: CASSPLWRVGAGEKLFF; cdr3_nt: TGTGCCAGCAGTCCATTATGGAGAGTTGGGGCGGGGGAAAAACTGTTTTTT